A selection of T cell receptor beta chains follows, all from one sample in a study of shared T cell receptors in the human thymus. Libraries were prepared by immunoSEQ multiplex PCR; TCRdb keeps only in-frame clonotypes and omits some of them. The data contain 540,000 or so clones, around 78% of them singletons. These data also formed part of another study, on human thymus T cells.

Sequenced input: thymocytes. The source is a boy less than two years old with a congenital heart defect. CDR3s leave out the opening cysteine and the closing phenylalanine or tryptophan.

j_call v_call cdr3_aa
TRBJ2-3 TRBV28 ASTRGIDRTGIADTQY
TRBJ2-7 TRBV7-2 ASSLVRGGYEQY
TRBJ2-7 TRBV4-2 ASSQDVSVLADDLGSYEQY
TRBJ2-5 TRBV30 AWSPQLAQETQY
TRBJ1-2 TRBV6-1 ASSEGRRGSYGYT
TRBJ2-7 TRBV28 ASTFRGPHEQY
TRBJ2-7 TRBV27 ASSVRQDSYEQY
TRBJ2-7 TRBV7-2 ASSPGQGIEDEQY
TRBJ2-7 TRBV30 AWRELTDRAYEQY
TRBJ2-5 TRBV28 ANLGGWETQY
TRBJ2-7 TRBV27 ASSTRGTGLSYEQY